These T cell receptor beta chains were read from a single sample in a study of blood T cell repertoires in COVID-19. Some clones are missing from TCRdb's copy, which holds only in-frame ones; the method was immunoSEQ multiplex PCR. Of some 43,000 clones listed, 82% are singletons. Input material: peripheral blood. These receptors were taken from a woman aged 55-69 years with acute or convalescent COVID-19. Both conserved end residues are part of each CDR3. A D gene is named only where the DNA matches it firmly. The size field is filled for only some rows; it gives once, few, many or a size class.

CASSQNRETQYF TGTGCCAGCAGCCAAAATCGGGAGACCCAGTACTTC TRBJ2-5 TRBV3-1/TRBV3-2 NA NA
CASRTGTGGFLGTDTQYF TGTGCCAGTAGGACCGGGACAGGGGGTTTTTTGGGTACAGATACGCAGTATTTT TRBJ2-3 TRBV19 TRBD1 NA
CASSLKQGSYEQYF TGTGCCAGCAGCTTAAAGCAGGGCTCCTACGAGCAGTACTTC TRBJ2-7 TRBV5-4 NA NA
CASIPAGGSRVSNQPQHF TGTGCCAGTATACCGGCCGGGGGATCTAGAGTGAGCAATCAGCCCCAGCATTTT TRBJ1-5 TRBV19 NA few
CASREGARGYTF TGTGCCAGCAGAGAGGGGGCTAGAGGCTACACCTTC TRBJ1-2 TRBV6-5 TRBD1 few
CASSQDSFPGGNEQFF TGCGCCAGCAGCCAAGACTCGTTCCCGGGAGGCAATGAGCAGTTCTTC TRBJ2-1 TRBV4-3 TRBD2 NA
CASKPSLVQETQYF TGTGCCAGCAAGCCTTCACTAGTCCAAGAGACCCAGTACTTC TRBJ2-5 TRBV2 NA NA
CASSDRQNTEAFF TGCGCCAGCAGTGACCGACAGAACACTGAAGCTTTCTTT TRBJ1-1 TRBV5-1 NA NA
CASSISAGTERNTIYF TGTGCCAGTAGTATTTCTGCGGGTACCGAGAGGAACACCATATATTTT TRBJ1-3 TRBV19 NA NA
CASSKAPEEETQYF TGTGCCAGCAGCAAAGCTCCAGAGGAGGAGACCCAGTACTTC TRBJ2-5 TRBV21-1 NA NA
CAWRETGGLEAFF TGTGCCTGGCGTGAGACTGGGGGCCTTGAAGCTTTCTTT TRBJ1-1 TRBV30 NA NA
CASSLMGQYNSPLHF TGTGCCAGCAGCTTAATGGGACAGTATAATTCACCCCTCCACTTT TRBJ1-6 TRBV7-8 TRBD1 NA
CASSGTSGGAHHEQFF TGTGCCAGCAGCGGAACTAGCGGGGGGGCCCACCATGAGCAGTTCTTC TRBJ2-1 TRBV11-3 TRBD2 once
CASGTTNYGYTF TGCGCCAGCGGGACTACCAACTATGGCTACACCTTC TRBJ1-2 TRBV10-2 NA NA
CASSLGASPYGYTF TGTGCCAGCAGCTTGGGGGCTTCCCCTTATGGCTACACCTTC TRBJ1-2 TRBV13 NA NA
CASSWTRTGVNTEAFF TGTGCCAGCAGCTGGACTCGGACAGGGGTTAACACTGAAGCTTTCTTT TRBJ1-1 TRBV3-1/TRBV3-2 TRBD1 NA
CATFRDRRSGNTIYF TGTGCCACTTTCCGGGACAGACGTTCTGGAAACACCATATATTTT TRBJ1-3 TRBV7-2 TRBD1 NA
CASSFDRDHGYTF TGTGCCAGCAGCTTCGACAGGGACCATGGCTACACCTTC TRBJ1-2 TRBV7-6 TRBD1 NA